This is a list of T cell receptor beta chains from one sample in a study of glioma-infiltrating T cells after dendritic cell vaccination. The assay was immunoSEQ multiplex PCR, and TCRdb's table has in-frame clones only and misses some. The repertoire holds 99,000 or so clones, with nearly 90% as singletons. The material was blood, obtained after dendritic cell vaccination. These receptors all stem from a human donor with glioblastoma. CDR3s include the opening cysteine and the closing phenylalanine or tryptophan. D genes are given only for firm matches. The listing skips clone size in some rows; elsewhere it reads once, few, many or a size class.

V gene,clone size,D gene,J gene,CDR3 DNA,CDR3 protein
TRBV25-1,-,TRBD1,TRBJ2-3,TGTGCCAGCAGTGATATAGGGACAGGGCTCGGAGATACGCAGTATTTT,CASSDIGTGLGDTQYF
TRBV7-7,medium-sized,TRBD1,TRBJ1-3,TGTGCTAGCAGCTTGGGACAGGGGAACACCATATATTTT,CASSLGQGNTIYF
TRBV7-2,once,TRBD1,TRBJ2-2,TGTGCCAGCCCACGAGGGGGACAGGCGAACACCGGGGAGCTGTTTTTT,CASPRGGQANTGELFF
TRBV7-8,-,-,TRBJ1-1,TGTGCCAGCAACCCAACAGGTCAGGGCGGCACTGAAGCTTTCTTT,CASNPTGQGGTEAFF
TRBV12-2,-,-,TRBJ2-5,TGTGCAAGTCGCCCAGAAGTCCAGCGGGAGGGCCGTCGTCAAGAGACCCAGTACTTC,CASRPEVQREGRRQETQYF
TRBV6-5,once,-,TRBJ2-5,TGTGCCAGCAGTTATCAGGGAACCGGGGAGACCCAGTACTTC,CASSYQGTGETQYF
TRBV10-3,-,TRBD2,TRBJ2-7,TGTGCCATCAGAACGACTAGCGGATCCTACGAGCAGTACTTC,CAIRTTSGSYEQYF
TRBV27,-,-,TRBJ1-5,TGTGCCAGCAGCCACTATAGCAATCAGCCCCAGCATTTT,CASSHYSNQPQHF
TRBV5-1,-,TRBD2,TRBJ2-3,TGCGCCAGCAGCTTGAGTTGGCTAGCGGGAGGACCCACAGATACGCAGTATTTT,CASSLSWLAGGPTDTQYF
TRBV5-1,-,TRBD1,TRBJ2-3,TGCGCCAGCAGCGAGGGACAGGGGGCCCGAGATACGCAGTATTTT,CASSEGQGARDTQYF
TRBV11-2,-,-,TRBJ1-2,TGTGCCAGCAGCTTAGATAGTACACAGATCCATGGCTACACCTTC,CASSLDSTQIHGYTF
TRBV7-2,-,-,TRBJ2-7,TGTGCCAGCAGCTTAGGGGTGCGAGCGGGACACTCCTACGAGCAGTACTTC,CASSLGVRAGHSYEQYF
TRBV5-4,-,TRBD1,TRBJ1-1,TGTGCCAGCAGCTTACAGGGGGCCGGCACTGAAGCTTTCTTT,CASSLQGAGTEAFF
TRBV27,-,-,TRBJ1-2,TGTGCCAGCAGTTCTTTCCACAGCAACTATGGCTACACCTTC,CASSSFHSNYGYTF
TRBV9,-,-,TRBJ2-2,TGTGCCAGCAGCGTAGGGGGCTCGGGTACCGGGGAGCTGTTTTTT,CASSVGGSGTGELFF
TRBV7-9,-,-,TRBJ1-2,TGTGCCAGCACCGATAAACAGGGCTCTTACTATGGCTACACCTTC,CASTDKQGSYYGYTF